This T cell receptor (beta chain) was observed in a study of blood T cell repertoires in COVID-19. Germline trimming cut 5 bases from V and 7 bases from J; bases unmatched to any gene: 7. Germline V gene lookup returns CDR1 SEHNR and CDR2 FQNEAQ (reference sequence). The CDR3 spans 14 residues. Produced via immunoSEQ multiplex PCR; TCRdb's table is partial and in-frame only. The sample includes 250,000 to 300,000 clones, approximately 84% of them seen just once. J is TRBJ1-1 and V is TRBV7-9; 10 bases are shared with TRBD1. Sequencing input: PBMCs or T cells enriched from blood (not recorded which). The sequence came from a young man who had recovered from COVID-19. CDR3 nucleotides: TGTGCCAGCAGCCCAGGACAGGGGGTGAGTGAAGCTTTCTTT. Amino acids: CASSPGQGVSEAFF. Drawing the rest from reference TRBV7-9 and TRBJ1-1, the complete variable domain is DTGVSQNPRHKITKRGQNVTFRCDPISEHNRLYWYRQTLGQGPEFLTYFQNEAQLEKSRLLSDRFSAERPKGSFSTLEIQRTEQGDSAMYLCASSPGQGVSEAFFGQGTRLTVV.